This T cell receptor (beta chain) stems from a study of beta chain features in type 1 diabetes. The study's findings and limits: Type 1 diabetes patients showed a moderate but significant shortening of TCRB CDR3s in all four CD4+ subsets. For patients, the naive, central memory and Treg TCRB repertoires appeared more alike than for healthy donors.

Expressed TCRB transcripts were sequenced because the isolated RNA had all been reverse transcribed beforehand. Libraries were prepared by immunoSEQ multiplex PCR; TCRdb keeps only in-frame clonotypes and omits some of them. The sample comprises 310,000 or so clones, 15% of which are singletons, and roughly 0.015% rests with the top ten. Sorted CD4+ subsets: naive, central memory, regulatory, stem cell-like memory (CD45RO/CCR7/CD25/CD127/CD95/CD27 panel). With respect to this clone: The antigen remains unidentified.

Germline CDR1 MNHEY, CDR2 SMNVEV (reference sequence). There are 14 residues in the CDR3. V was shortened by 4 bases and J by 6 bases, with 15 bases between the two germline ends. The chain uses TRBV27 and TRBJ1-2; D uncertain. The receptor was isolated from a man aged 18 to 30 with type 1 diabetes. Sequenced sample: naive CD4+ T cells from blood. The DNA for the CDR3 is TGTGCCAGCAGTTACTCCCGCATATACGATGGCTACACCTTC. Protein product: CASSYSRIYDGYTF.